This passage covers 9 T cell receptor beta chains from one sample sequenced in a study of T cells in women clearing cervical HPV infection. Here immunoSEQ multiplex PCR was the method, and the copy in TCRdb shows in-frame clones only, minus some. In all, the sample yields around 30,000 clones. What was sequenced was blood buffy coat. These receptors came from a woman aged 18 to 69 with a cervical HPV16 infection that either progressed to CIN3+ or cleared (not recorded which).

Points on this clone: The read terminates 3 residues before the CDR3 end, so the remaining end is supplied by the germline J gene. The chain couples TRBV2 to TRBJ2-3, with no clear D. The CDR3 totals 11 residues. Germline CDR1 and CDR2: SNHLY and FYNNEI. The CDR3 is CASRGEETQYF. CDR3 DNA (partial): TGTGCCAGCAGGGGCGAAGAGACG.

Worth noting for this clone: The read falls 3 residues short of the CDR3 end, and the missing part is taken from the germline J gene. The chain has TRBV14 and TRBJ1-2, with D perhaps TRBD1 (6 bases). In germline, CDR1 is SGHDN, CDR2 FVKESK. This CDR3 region has 16 residues. Between the trimmed V and J ends, which lost 3 bases and 2 bases, there was a span of 16 bases. CDR3 DNA (partial): TGTGCCAGCAGCCAGTACCCCGGGGGGCAGAACTATGGC. Protein product: CASSQYPGGQNYG. The whole CDR3 region reads CASSQYPGGQNYGYTF.

Concerning this clone: The sample holds other DNA sequences that translate to the same CDR3. The part of the CDR3 DNA that was read is TGCGCCAGCAGCTTGGGAGGGTACGAG. Its translation: CASSLGGYE. The complete CDR3 reads CASSLGGYEQYF. V usage is TRBV5-1 and J usage is TRBJ2-7, with D possibly TRBD2 on 5 matching bases. With the read ending 3 residues before the CDR3 end, the germline J gene is used to fill in that end. Germline-derived CDR1 and CDR2 are SGHRS and YFSETQ. There are 12 residues in the CDR3. With 0 bases removed from V and 4 bases from J, the gap between germline ends came to 5 bases.

Concerning this clone itself: The observed sequence ends 3 residues before the CDR3 terminus, with the missing tail filled in from the germline J gene. The chain carries TRBV19 and TRBJ2-4; a possible D gene is TRBD2 (9 bases). Germline V CDR1 and CDR2: LNHDA, SQIVND (reference sequence). The CDR3 runs 16 residues. The part of the CDR3 DNA that was read is TGTGCCAGTAGTACTACAGGGGGGACTAGCAATCAGCCT. It codes for CASSTTGGTSNQP. Given in full, the CDR3 is CASSTTGGTSNQPQYF.

Turning to this clone: The CDR3 is cut off 3 residues early in the read; its end comes from the germline J gene. J is TRBJ1-6 and V is TRBV20-1; D is unclear. CDR3 length equals 12 residues. With 6 bases removed from V and 6 bases from J, the gap between germline ends came to 9 bases. Germline V gene sequence: CDR1 DFQATT, CDR2 SNEGSKA (reference sequence). The chain's CDR3 is CSAQQSNSPLHF. The DNA read from the CDR3 is TGCAGTGCACAACAGAGTAATTCACCC.

A note on this clone: The CDR3 extends 3 residues past the end of the read, so its final part is completed from the germline J gene. The chain recombines TRBV28 with TRBJ2-5, with D perhaps matching TRBD2 (6 bases). Trimming removed 4 bases at V and 5 bases at J, with 17 bases between. The CDR3 length is 15 residues. Germline V lookup: CDR1 MDHEN, CDR2 SYDVKM. The CDR3 region is CASSSAGNLEETQYF. CDR3 DNA (partial): TGTGCCAGCAGTTCGGCGGGGAATTTGGAGGAGACC.

Worth noting for this clone: A read error may account for a junction end that differs from germline. The read ends 3 residues before the CDR3 terminus; that terminus is restored from the germline J gene. The chain joins TRBV7-7 to TRBJ2-7, with unresolved D. Germline CDR1 and CDR2: SSHAT and FNYEAQ (reference sequence). The CDR3 runs to 14 residues. Partial CDR3 DNA: TGTGCTAGCAGCTTAGCCCCTAGCTCCTACGAG. It codes for CASSLAPSSYE. In full, the CDR3 reads CASSLAPSSYEQYF.

Concerning this clone itself: The read ends 3 residues early relative to the CDR3; the germline J gene fills the gap. The genes are TRBV19 and TRBJ1-1, with D maybe TRBD1 (5 bases). The germline CDR1 and CDR2 sequences are LNHDA and SQIVND (reference sequence). Deletions cut 3 bases from V and 3 bases from J, with 8 bases between. The CDR3 spans 13 residues. CDR3 bases read: TGTGCCAGTAGTATCGACAGAGACACTGAA. It translates to CASSIDRDTE. The CDR3, in full, reads CASSIDRDTEAFF.

To note about this clone: The missing CDR3 end, 3 residues past where the read stops, is filled in from the germline J gene. The genes are TRBV7-9 and TRBJ2-1, with 11 bases lining up with TRBD2. In germline, CDR1 is SEHNR, CDR2 FQNEAQ (reference sequence). This CDR3 region has 15 residues. With V trimmed by 3 bases and J by 5 bases, 3 bases remained unmatched. CDR3 protein: CASSFTSGRNNEQFF. The sequenced CDR3 bases are TGTGCCAGCAGCTTCACTAGCGGGAGAAACAATGAG.